One sample yielded the 7 T cell receptor beta chains listed below, sequenced in a study of T cells in Graves' hyperthyroidism and ophthalmopathy. TCR beta CDR3 regions were amplified from RNA transcripts. TCR CDR3 underwent first-round RT-PCR with the HTBI primer set. TCRdb recomputed calls from the multiplex PCR reads with MiXCR, one row per CDR3 protein. The sample contains 600,000 to 800,000 distinct CDR3 sequences, roughly 32% of which appear only once. The sample consisted of blood. All receptors derive from a woman in her thirties or forties with Graves' hyperthyroidism.

This clonotype was counted only a few times. The chain has TRBV7-2 and TRBJ2-7; D is uncertain. The end of the DNA fits TRBJ2-1 better, so the J call may be wrong. CDR1 and CDR2 from the germline V gene are SGHTA and FQGNSA. This CDR3 has 14 amino acids. The CDR3 nucleotides read TGTGCCAGCAGCCCTACACCGGACGGCTATGAGCAGTTCTTC. Encoded protein: CASSPTPDGYEQFF.

J is TRBJ2-5 and V is TRBV15; D is uncertain. The CDR3 contains 14 residues. The V end was cut by 3 bases, the J end by 2 bases, with 10 bases between. Per the germline V gene, CDR1 is LNHNV and CDR2 is YYDKDF (reference sequence). The CDR3 DNA sequence: TGTGCCACCAGCAGTGTCGTCTCTCAAGAGACCCAGTACTTC. This gives the protein CATSSVVSQETQYF.

Worth noting for this clonotype: A much larger clone lies a single base off, so this may be a read error. The chain joins TRBV7-2 to TRBJ1-5, with D unclear. The CDR3 extends over 15 amino acids. The germline V gene has CDR1 SGHTA and CDR2 FQGNSA. The CDR3 DNA is TGTGTCAGCAGCCCGGAGGTGGCTTCGGGGTCGTCCCAGCATTTT. Its translation is CVSSPEVASGSSQHF.

The chain combines TRBV10-3 with TRBJ2-7; TRBD2 matches 9 bases. In germline, CDR1 is ENHRY, CDR2 SYGVKD. V dropped 8 bases and J dropped 7; count of bases not matched to a gene: 15. The length of the CDR3 is 15 residues. As DNA, the CDR3 is TGTGCCATCGGCAGCGGTAGCGGGAGCAGGGGTGAGCAGTACTTC. Protein sequence: CAIGSGSGSRGEQYF.

This clonotype has only one observation. Given a much more abundant clone one base away, this may be a read error. V and J are TRBV7-9 and TRBJ2-5; D remains ambiguous. In germline, CDR1 is SEHNR, CDR2 FQNEAQ (reference sequence). The length of the CDR3 is 14 residues. Here the CDR3 reads CASSLTWVIETQCF. Here the CDR3 DNA reads TGTGCCAGCAGCTTAACCTGGGTGATAGAGACCCAGTGCTTC.

On this clonotype itself: Because it lacks the conserved phenylalanine or tryptophan at the end, this CDR3 is likely a read error. The gene calls are TRBV12-3 or TRBV12-4 and TRBJ1-2; 8 positions agree with TRBD1. CDR3 length: 15 amino acids. Trimming at V came to 6 bases and at J to 7 bases, leaving 13 bases not matched to a gene. The CDR3 coding sequence is TGTGCCAGCAGCTTTATGTCCCAGGGGGCGCGTGGCTACACCCTC. Its protein product is CASSFMSQGARGYTL.

This clonotype was recorded many times. In DNA form, the CDR3 reads TGTGCCAGCTATACAGAGGGAGGCGAAAAACTGTTTTTT. Translation: CASYTEGGEKLFF. The J gene is TRBJ1-4, the V gene TRBV2; D remains unclear. Deletions cut 8 bases from V and 8 bases from J, with 15 bases between. The length of the CDR3 is 13 residues. Germline V gene lookup returns CDR1 SNHLY and CDR2 FYNNEI.